These T cell receptor beta chains were read from a single sample in a study of shared clonotypes between healthy human individuals. Generated by immunoSEQ multiplex PCR, the TCRdb table keeps only in-frame clones and is missing some. This sample carries millions of clones, around 96% of them seen once, and the ten largest clones take about 1.1%. The sample consisted of naive CD8+ T cells sorted from blood. The receptors derive from a man aged 18 to 29 in good health. Both conserved end residues are part of each CDR3. D genes are given only for firm matches. Some rows have no size entry. The others give once, few or many, or a class for an expanded clone.

D gene	V gene	CDR3 length	J gene	clone size	CDR3 DNA	CDR3 protein
-	TRBV27	14	TRBJ2-3	-	TGTGCCAGCAGTTATCGGGAGAGTACAGATACGCAGTATTTT	CASSYRESTDTQYF
-	TRBV6-1	17	TRBJ2-2	-	TGTGCCAGCAGTGAAGCGGCCCGGCCCGCGAACACCGGGGAGCTGTTTTTT	CASSEAARPANTGELFF
-	TRBV30	9	TRBJ1-2	-	TGTGCCTGGAACTATGGCTACACCTTC	CAWNYGYTF
-	TRBV6-1	12	TRBJ1-2	-	TGTGCCAGCAGTGAGGATGGGCCCCAGAGATGCTTC	CASSEDGPQRCF
-	TRBV21-1	14	TRBJ2-7	-	TGTGCCAGCAGCAAAGGGACAGGGGGTGCCGAGCAGTACTTC	CASSKGTGGAEQYF
-	TRBV9	16	TRBJ2-3	-	TGTGCCAGCTCCTCGTCCCGAGTGGACTCCACAGATACGCAGTATTTT	CASSSSRVDSTDTQYF
-	TRBV7-9	13	TRBJ2-7	-	TGTGCCAGCAGCTTAGGGGAGACTTACGAGCAGTACTTC	CASSLGETYEQYF
-	TRBV15	14	TRBJ1-2	-	TGTGCCACCAGCAGGTCCCTGGGTGTAAATGGCTACACCTTC	CATSRSLGVNGYTF
TRBD1	TRBV7-6	14	TRBJ2-1	-	TGTGCCAGCAGCTTGGGGACAGGGTACAATGAGCAGTTCTTC	CASSLGTGYNEQFF
TRBD1	TRBV5-1	14	TRBJ2-7	-	TGCGCCAGCAGCTCCTTCGACACAGGGGACGAGCAGTACTTC	CASSSFDTGDEQYF
TRBD1	TRBV25-1	15	TRBJ1-1	-	TGTGCCAGCAGTGAAGAGGACAGGGGGGAAACTGAAGCTTTCTTT	CASSEEDRGETEAFF
TRBD1	TRBV27	14	TRBJ2-3	-	TGTGCCACCGGTACAGGGGGTAGCACAGATACGCAGTATTTT	CATGTGGSTDTQYF
-	TRBV25-1	14	TRBJ1-3	-	TGTGCCAGCAGTGAAACAGACTCTGGAAACACCATATATTTT	CASSETDSGNTIYF
-	TRBV11-2	11	TRBJ1-1	-	TGTGCCAGCAGCTTAGAAATTGAAGCTTTCTTT	CASSLEIEAFF
-	TRBV30	13	TRBJ2-2	-	TGTGCCTGGAGTAGGGGGGTTGAGAGGGAGCTGTTTTTT	CAWSRGVERELFF
-	TRBV7-6	15	TRBJ1-1	-	TGTGCCAGCAGCTTACCTCCGGAGGCGAACACTGAAGCTTTCTTT	CASSLPPEANTEAFF
-	TRBV9	14	TRBJ1-3	-	TGTGCCAGCAGCGCAGACGACAGAAGATCCACCATATATTTT	CASSADDRRSTIYF
-	TRBV27	13	TRBJ2-1	-	TGTGCCAGCAGTGGGATAGCGGACAATGAGCAGTTCTTC	CASSGIADNEQFF
TRBD1	TRBV30	13	TRBJ1-1	-	TGTGCCTGGAGTGATCAGGGGGGCACTGAAGCTTTCTTT	CAWSDQGGTEAFF
-	TRBV6-1	15	TRBJ2-7	few	TGTGCCAGCAGTGAAGCTTGGACACCCTCTCGGGAGCAGTACTTC	CASSEAWTPSREQYF
TRBD2	TRBV28	13	TRBJ2-1	-	TGTGCCAGCAGCTACGGCGGGAGGGCTGAGCAGTTCTTC	CASSYGGRAEQFF
TRBD1	TRBV7-9	14	TRBJ1-2	-	TGTGCCAGCAGTACGGGACAGGCAAACTATGGCTACACCTTC	CASSTGQANYGYTF
-	TRBV10-1	14	TRBJ2-3	-	TGCGCCAGCAGTGACGGGGGCCCCACAGATACGCAGTATTTT	CASSDGGPTDTQYF
-	TRBV5-1	15	TRBJ2-7	once	TGCGCCAGCAGCTTCGGCTCGGAAGGGTACTACGAGCAGTACTTC	CASSFGSEGYYEQYF
TRBD1	TRBV28	16	TRBJ1-2	-	TGTGCCAGCAGTTTAAGGGACAGGGTGAATTCCAATGGCTACACCTTC	CASSLRDRVNSNGYTF
-	TRBV5-1	14	TRBJ2-3	once	TGCGCCAGCAGCCCAGGACAGAGCACAGATACGCAGTATTTT	CASSPGQSTDTQYF
-	TRBV10-3	13	TRBJ2-7	-	TGTGCCATCAAGGGGTCGGGGCCCTACGAGCAGTACTTC	CAIKGSGPYEQYF
-	TRBV7-9	13	TRBJ2-7	-	TGTGCCAGCAGCTACGAAGTCTCCTACGAGCAGTACTTC	CASSYEVSYEQYF
-	TRBV4-1	13	TRBJ2-7	-	TGCGCCAGCAGCCAGCACACCTCCTACGAGCAGTACTTC	CASSQHTSYEQYF
TRBD2	TRBV27	13	TRBJ2-1	once	TGTGCCAGCAAGGCTAGCGGGAGCAATGAGCAGTTCTTC	CASKASGSNEQFF
-	TRBV10-3	16	TRBJ2-1	-	TGTGCCATCGGGGTCACAAAACGAGGGACCTACAATGAGCAGTTCTTC	CAIGVTKRGTYNEQFF
-	TRBV4-1	12	TRBJ2-2	-	TGCGCCAGCAGCCATCTCACCGGGGAGCTGTTTTTT	CASSHLTGELFF
TRBD2	TRBV6-5	16	TRBJ2-2	once	TGTGCCAGCAGTTACTCGCTAGCGGGGAACACCGAGGAGCTGTTTTTT	CASSYSLAGNTEELFF
-	TRBV14	15	TRBJ1-1	-	TGTGCCAGCAGCCTAAAGGTGGGGGTGAACACTGAAGCTTTCTTT	CASSLKVGVNTEAFF
TRBD1	TRBV7-8	19	TRBJ2-1	once	TGTGCCAGCAGCTTAAAAGGACAGGGGGTACTAGCGGAGAGCAATGAGCAGTTCTTC	CASSLKGQGVLAESNEQFF
-	TRBV6-1	16	TRBJ2-7	-	TGTGCCAGCAGTGAAGATGCGGCGGTACTCGCCTACGAGCAGTACTTC	CASSEDAAVLAYEQYF
TRBD2	TRBV29-1	16	TRBJ2-7	once	TGCAGCGTTGTAGGCGGGAGTCTCGCCTCCTCCTACGAGCAGTACTTC	CSVVGGSLASSYEQYF
-	TRBV11-2	12	TRBJ1-1	-	TGTGCCAGCAGCTTACAGGGGAGTGAAGCTTTCTTT	CASSLQGSEAFF
-	TRBV27	15	TRBJ2-5	-	TGTGCCAGCAGTCGGGACACCGGACTACAAGAGACCCAGTACTTC	CASSRDTGLQETQYF
-	TRBV5-6	13	TRBJ2-5	-	TGTGCCAGCAGCTTGTATGCCGGGGAATCCCAGTACTTC	CASSLYAGESQYF
-	TRBV27	18	TRBJ2-3	-	TGTGCCAGCAGTTCTTTAGTGGGAGGAGCGTCGGGCACAGATACGCAGTATTTT	CASSSLVGGASGTDTQYF
-	TRBV5-6	13	TRBJ1-1	-	TGTGCCAGCAGCTTCGCCGGGACACCAGAAGCTTTCTTT	CASSFAGTPEAFF
TRBD1	TRBV27	13	TRBJ2-7	-	TGTGCCAGCAGTTTTGGGACAGATTACGAGCAGTACTTC	CASSFGTDYEQYF
TRBD1	TRBV9	18	TRBJ2-3	-	TGTGCCAGCAGCCTTAGTCCCGGGACAGGTTCTAGCACAGATACGCAGTATTTT	CASSLSPGTGSSTDTQYF
-	TRBV30	11	TRBJ1-1	-	TGTGCCTGGAGTGTTGGCCCCGAAGCTTTCTTT	CAWSVGPEAFF
-	TRBV10-3	13	TRBJ1-1	-	TGTGCCACGACTAGGGTCCTGAACACTGAAGCTTTCTTT	CATTRVLNTEAFF
-	TRBV27	14	TRBJ1-1	-	TGTGCCAGCAGTGCCCGTGGTTCCGACACTGAAGCTTTCTTT	CASSARGSDTEAFF
-	TRBV27	15	TRBJ2-7	once	TGTGCCAGCAGTTTAGCAGGGACGAAGACCTACGAGCAGTACTTC	CASSLAGTKTYEQYF
-	TRBV29-1	10	TRBJ1-1	-	TGCAGCGTGAGGGGTACTGAAGCTTTCTTT	CSVRGTEAFF
TRBD2	TRBV10-1	16	TRBJ2-3	-	TGCGCCAGCAGTGAGGAAGTAGCGGGAGGCACAGATACGCAGTATTTT	CASSEEVAGGTDTQYF
TRBD2	TRBV7-6	18	TRBJ2-1	-	TGTGCCAGCAGAAAATCCCTAGCGGGGGGGAGCTCCTACAATGAGCAGTTCTTC	CASRKSLAGGSSYNEQFF
-	TRBV27	14	TRBJ2-3	-	TGTGCCAGCAGTTTCGGGCTGAATGCAGATACGCAGTATTTT	CASSFGLNADTQYF
-	TRBV6-1	15	TRBJ1-1	once	TGTGCCAGCAGTGAAGGGGTAGGGGTGAACACTGAAGCTTTCTTT	CASSEGVGVNTEAFF
-	TRBV27	14	TRBJ2-1	-	TGTGCCAGCAGTGCCTCAGGGAATGTGGGTGAGCAGTTCTTC	CASSASGNVGEQFF
-	TRBV6-6	14	TRBJ2-1	-	TGTGCCAGCAGCCCTGACGGCCTGTACAATGAGCAGTTCTTC	CASSPDGLYNEQFF
-	TRBV28	17	TRBJ1-1	-	TGTGCCAGCAGTTCCGATTTATTTCAGGAATCAAACACTGAAGCTTTCTTT	CASSSDLFQESNTEAFF
-	TRBV6-5	13	TRBJ1-1	-	TGTGCCAGCAGCCGCGATATGAACACTGAAGCTTTCTTT	CASSRDMNTEAFF
-	TRBV7-6	14	TRBJ2-2	-	TGTGCCAGCAGCTCGGACCCGAACACCGGGGAGCTGTTTTTT	CASSSDPNTGELFF
-	TRBV5-4	15	TRBJ2-1	-	TGTGCCAGCAGCTTAGGATGGGGAGTACAGAATGAGCAGTTCTTC	CASSLGWGVQNEQFF
-	TRBV7-8	18	TRBJ2-2	once	TGTGCCAGCAGCGATCTTTGGTGGGGTGAGGAAGGGACCGGGGAGCTGTTTTTT	CASSDLWWGEEGTGELFF